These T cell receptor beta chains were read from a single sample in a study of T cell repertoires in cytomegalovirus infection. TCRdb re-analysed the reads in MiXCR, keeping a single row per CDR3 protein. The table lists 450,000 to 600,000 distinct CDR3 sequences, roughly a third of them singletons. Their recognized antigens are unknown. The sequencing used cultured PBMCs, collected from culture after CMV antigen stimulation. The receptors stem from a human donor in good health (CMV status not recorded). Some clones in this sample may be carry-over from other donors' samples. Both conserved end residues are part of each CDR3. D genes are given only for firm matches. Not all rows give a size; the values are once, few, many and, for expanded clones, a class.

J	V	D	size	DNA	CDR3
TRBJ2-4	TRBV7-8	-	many	TGTGCCAGCAGCTTAGTGTCAGGGGGACTCCAAAACATTCAGTACTTC	CASSLVSGGLQNIQYF
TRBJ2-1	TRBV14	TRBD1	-	TGTGCCAGCAGCCAAGATGTCGGCAGGGGGCAAGATGAGCAGTTCTTC	CASSQDVGRGQDEQFF
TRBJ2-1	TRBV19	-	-	TGTGCCAGTAGTATTTGGGGCGATGAGCAGTTCTTC	CASSIWGDEQFF
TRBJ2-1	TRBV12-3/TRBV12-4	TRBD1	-	TGTGCCAGCACGGTAAATCAGGGGGCAAGCTCCTACAATGAGCAGTTCTTC	CASTVNQGASSYNEQFF
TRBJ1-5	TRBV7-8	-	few	TGTGCCAGCGCTTTGGGGGTCAGTGCGAATAGCAATCAGCCCCAGCATTTT	CASALGVSANSNQPQHF
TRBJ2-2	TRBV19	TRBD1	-	TGTGCCAGTAGTAATCAGGGGGCGAACACCGGGGAGCTGTTTTTT	CASSNQGANTGELFF
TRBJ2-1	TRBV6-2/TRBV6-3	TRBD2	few	TGTGCCAGCAAACTAGCGGGAGGGCCGAATCACAATGAGCAGTTCTTC	CASKLAGGPNHNEQFF
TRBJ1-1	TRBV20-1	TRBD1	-	TGCAGTGCTATAGGGGACAGGGTGGTGGCTGAAGCTTTCTTT	CSAIGDRVVAEAFF
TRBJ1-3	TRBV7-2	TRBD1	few	TGTGCCAGCAGGGGACCAACAGGGGACTCTGGAAACACCATATATTTT	CASRGPTGDSGNTIYF
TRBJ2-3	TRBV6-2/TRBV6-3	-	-	TGTGCCAGCAGTTACTCCGGTTTTGGCGGCTTGGGGACAGATACGCAGTATTTT	CASSYSGFGGLGTDTQYF
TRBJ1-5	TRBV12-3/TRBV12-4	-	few	TGTGCCAGCAGCGTACGTGGGGGCGGCAATCAGCCCCAGCATTTT	CASSVRGGGNQPQHF
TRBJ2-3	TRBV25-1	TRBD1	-	TGTGCCAGCAGTGACGGGACAGGGCTCACAGATACGCAGTATTTT	CASSDGTGLTDTQYF
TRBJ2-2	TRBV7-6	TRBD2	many	TGTGCCAGCAGCCGGACTAGCGGGGAGAAAGCCGGGGAGCTGTTTTTT	CASSRTSGEKAGELFF
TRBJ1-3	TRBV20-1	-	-	TGCAGTGCTAGAAACACTGGAAACACCATATATTTT	CSARNTGNTIYF
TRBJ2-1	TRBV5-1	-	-	TGCGCCAGCAGCGTCCACAGTCCCCCTAACTACAATGAGCAGTTCTTC	CASSVHSPPNYNEQFF
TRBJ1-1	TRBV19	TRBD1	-	TGCGCCAGTAGTAATCGCGGGACAGTTTATGAAGCTTTCTTT	CASSNRGTVYEAFF
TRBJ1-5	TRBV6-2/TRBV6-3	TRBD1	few	TGTGCCAGCAGTTACTCCCGGACAGGGGACAATCAGCCCCAGCATTTT	CASSYSRTGDNQPQHF
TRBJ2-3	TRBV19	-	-	TGTGCCAGTATCCCCTCGGCTAGCGAGTTAGTCGATACGCAGTATTTT	CASIPSASELVDTQYF
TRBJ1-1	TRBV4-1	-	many	TGCGCCAGCAGCCGTGGGGAGGGGCAAGTGAACACTGAAGCTTTCTTT	CASSRGEGQVNTEAFF
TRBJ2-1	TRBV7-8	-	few	TGTGCCAGCAGCGGCCGACTAGCCTACAATGAGCAGTTCTTC	CASSGRLAYNEQFF
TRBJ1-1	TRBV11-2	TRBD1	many	TGTGCCAGCAGCCGAGACAGGGCTAACACTGAAGCTTTCTTT	CASSRDRANTEAFF
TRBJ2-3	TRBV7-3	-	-	TGTGCCAGCAGCTTAAGTCCAGGGAAGGGCACAGATACGCAGTATTTT	CASSLSPGKGTDTQYF
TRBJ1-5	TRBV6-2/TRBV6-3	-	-	TGTGCCAGCAGGATATTCAGGGGTAATCAGCCCCAGCATTTT	CASRIFRGNQPQHF
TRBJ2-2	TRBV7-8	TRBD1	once	TGTGCCAGCAGCTTAGGGGACAGGGTAGGGGAGCTGTTTTTT	CASSLGDRVGELFF
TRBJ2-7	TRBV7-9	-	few	TGTGCCAGCAGCCCTGATTACGAGCAGTACTTC	CASSPDYEQYF
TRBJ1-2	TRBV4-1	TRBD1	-	TGCGCCAGCAGCCAAGAGGCCGGGACAGGGTTTAACTATGGCTACACCTTC	CASSQEAGTGFNYGYTF
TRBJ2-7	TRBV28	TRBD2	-	TGTGCCAGCAGTTTTTTGCTAGCGGGAGGTTCAAGCGAGCAGTACTTC	CASSFLLAGGSSEQYF
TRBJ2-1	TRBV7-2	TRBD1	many	TGTGCCAGCAGCTCGCGGTCGGGGACAGGTTACAATGAGCAGTTCTTC	CASSSRSGTGYNEQFF